What follows is one T cell receptor beta chain and its context. What it binds is unknown. Using immunoSEQ multiplex PCR, the repertoire was profiled, and TCRdb retains in-frame clones only, with some absent. The sample includes about 180,000 clones, 85% to 95% of them seen just once. This sample is part of a study of T cell responses to AZD1222 COVID-19 vaccine. The study's findings and limits: Spike as a whole was targeted by vaccine-associated CD4 TCRs, dominant at 160-218 and 743-854. Just 5 to 7 people given AZD1222 tested seropositive at baseline.

Trimming removed 1 base at V and 0 bases at J, with 4 bases between. This CDR3 has 14 amino acids. Per germline, CDR1 KGHSH and CDR2 LQKENI. The TCR comes from an adult who received the MenACWY meningococcal vaccine as a control. The V gene is TRBV18, the J gene TRBJ1-3; D unclear. Sequenced material: peripheral blood, taken 28 days after the second dose of the MenACWY control vaccine. The CDR3 region is CASSPQSSGNTIYF. The CDR3 region has the DNA TGTGCCAGCTCACCACAGTCCTCTGGAAACACCATATATTTT.